This T cell receptor (beta chain) originates from a study of a mutant IDH1 vaccine in newly diagnosed glioma. Across the whole study: Earlier treatment was radiotherapy, temozolomide, or both, with most getting both.

Looked up from germline, CDR1 is LNHDA and CDR2 is SQIVND (reference sequence). The CDR3 runs 16 residues. The V gene lost 7 bases and the J gene lost 7 bases, with 20 bases spanning the gap. Profiling relied on immunoSEQ multiplex PCR, and the TCRdb table lists in-frame clones only, not all of them. This table has around 100,000 clones, about four fifths appearing once. In regard to this clone: The antigen is unknown.

Time point of the sample: baseline, week 1 (first vaccination visit). Treatment indicated: pre-vaccination baseline after standard-of-care therapy. Regarding the study as a whole: Most patients, 90% to 95%, showed vaccine-induced immune responses. Pseudoprogression appeared unlinked to shifts in leading peripheral T cell clonotypes.

Sample: PBMCs, taken from a glioma patient treated with radiotherapy, temozolomide or both. The sequence derives from a man aged 35 to 55 with glioma. Some clones in this sample may be carry-over from other donors' samples. V is TRBV19 and J is TRBJ1-6; D gene ambiguous. The CDR3 loop is CASTLGTVSLNSPLHF. The CDR3 region has the DNA TGTGCCAGTACCCTGGGAACAGTCAGTTTGAATTCACCCCTCCACTTT.